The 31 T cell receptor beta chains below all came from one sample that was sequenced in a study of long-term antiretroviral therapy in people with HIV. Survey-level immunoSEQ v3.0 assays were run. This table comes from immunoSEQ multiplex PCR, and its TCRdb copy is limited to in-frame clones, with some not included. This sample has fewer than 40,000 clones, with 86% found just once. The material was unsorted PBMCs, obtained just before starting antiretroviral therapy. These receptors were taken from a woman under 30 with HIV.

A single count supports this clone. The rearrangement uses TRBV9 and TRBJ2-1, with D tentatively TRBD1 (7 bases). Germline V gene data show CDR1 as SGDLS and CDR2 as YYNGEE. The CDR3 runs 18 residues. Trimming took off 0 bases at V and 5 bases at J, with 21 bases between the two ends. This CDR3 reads CASSVVPARQGGNNEQFF. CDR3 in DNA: TGTGCCAGCAGCGTAGTACCCGCGCGTCAGGGGGGAAACAATGAGCAGTTCTTC.

CDR3 amino acids: CASTKRGGNQPQHF. The DNA of the CDR3 is TGTGCCAGCACCAAACGGGGGGGCAATCAGCCCCAGCATTTT. The rearrangement joins TRBV6-5 to TRBJ1-5; possibly TRBD1 for D (5 bases). V was clipped by 7 bases and J by 2 bases, with 12 bases between them. Germline V gene lookup returns CDR1 MNHEY and CDR2 SVGAGI. The CDR3 consists of 14 residues.

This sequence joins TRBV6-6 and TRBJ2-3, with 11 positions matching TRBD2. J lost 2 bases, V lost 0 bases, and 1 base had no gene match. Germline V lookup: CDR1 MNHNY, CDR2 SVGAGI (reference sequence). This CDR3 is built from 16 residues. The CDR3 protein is CASSYSGLADTDTQYF. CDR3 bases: TGTGCCAGCAGTTACTCGGGACTAGCGGACACAGATACGCAGTATTTT.

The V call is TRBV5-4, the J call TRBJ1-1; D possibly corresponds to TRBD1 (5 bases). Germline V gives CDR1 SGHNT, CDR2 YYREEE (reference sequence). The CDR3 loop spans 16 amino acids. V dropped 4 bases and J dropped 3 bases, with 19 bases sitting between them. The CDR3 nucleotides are TGTGCCAGCAGCCCATGGACAAACCTAGGGGACACTGAAGCTTTCTTT. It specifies CASSPWTNLGDTEAFF. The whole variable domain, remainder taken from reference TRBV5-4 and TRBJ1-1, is ETGVTQSPTHLIKTRGQQVTLRCSSQSGHNTVSWYQQALGQGPQFIFQYYREEENGRGNFPPRFSGLQFPNYSSELNVNALELDDSALYLCASSPWTNLGDTEAFFGQGTRLTVV.

In nucleotides, the CDR3 is TGTGCCAGCAGCTCCCTAGCGGATGGGAATGAGCAGTTCTTC. Translated: CASSSLADGNEQFF. V is TRBV7-6 and J is TRBJ2-1, with 7 positions matching TRBD2. The V segment lost 4 bases and the J segment 7 bases; nucleotides outside the gene matches: 7. CDR1 and CDR2 from the germline V gene are SGHVS and FNYEAQ. This CDR3 region has 14 residues.

CDR3 coding DNA: TGCAGCGTTGTTCCCACTGGGCATGAGCAGTTCTTC. Translation gives CSVVPTGHEQFF. The chain employs TRBV29-1 and TRBJ2-1; D is ambiguous. V was cut by 4 bases and J by 8 bases, with 12 bases left in between. CDR3 length: 12 amino acids. Germline CDR1 SQVTM, CDR2 ANQGSEA.

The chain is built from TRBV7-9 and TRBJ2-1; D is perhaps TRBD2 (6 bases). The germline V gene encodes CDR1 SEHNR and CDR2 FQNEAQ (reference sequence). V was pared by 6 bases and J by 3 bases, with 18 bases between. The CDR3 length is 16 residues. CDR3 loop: CASRESGSTIYNEQFF. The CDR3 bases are TGTGCCAGCAGAGAATCCGGGAGTACGATCTACAATGAGCAGTTCTTC.

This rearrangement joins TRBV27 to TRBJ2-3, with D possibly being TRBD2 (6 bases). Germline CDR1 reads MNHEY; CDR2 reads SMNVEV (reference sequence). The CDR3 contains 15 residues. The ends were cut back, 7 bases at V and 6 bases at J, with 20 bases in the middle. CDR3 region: CASIAEGRATDTQYF. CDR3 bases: TGTGCCAGCATTGCGGAGGGACGGGCCACGGATACGCAGTATTTT.

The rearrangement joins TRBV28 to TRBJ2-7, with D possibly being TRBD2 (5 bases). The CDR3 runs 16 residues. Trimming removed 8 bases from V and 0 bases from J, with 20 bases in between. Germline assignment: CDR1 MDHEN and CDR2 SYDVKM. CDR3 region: CASSSPAATSSYEQYF. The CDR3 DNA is TGTGCCAGCTCCTCCCCAGCGGCCACTAGCTCCTACGAGCAGTACTTC.

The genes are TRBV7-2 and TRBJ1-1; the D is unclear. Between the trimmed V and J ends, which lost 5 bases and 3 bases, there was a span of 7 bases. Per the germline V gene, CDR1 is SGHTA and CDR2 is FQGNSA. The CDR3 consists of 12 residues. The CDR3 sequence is CASSPPHTEAFF. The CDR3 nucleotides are TGTGCCAGCAGCCCCCCCCACACTGAAGCTTTCTTT.

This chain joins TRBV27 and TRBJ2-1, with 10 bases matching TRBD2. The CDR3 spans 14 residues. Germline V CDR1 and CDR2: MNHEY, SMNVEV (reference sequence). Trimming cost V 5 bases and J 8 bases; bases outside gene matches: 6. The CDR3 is CASSIGLAGDEQFF. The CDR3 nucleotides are TGTGCCAGCAGTATAGGGCTAGCGGGAGATGAGCAGTTCTTC.

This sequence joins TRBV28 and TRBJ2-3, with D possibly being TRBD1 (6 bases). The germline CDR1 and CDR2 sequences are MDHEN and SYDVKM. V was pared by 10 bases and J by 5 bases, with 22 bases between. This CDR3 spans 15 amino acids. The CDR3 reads CAISFSRDNGDTQYF. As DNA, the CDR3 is TGTGCCATCTCATTTTCCCGGGACAATGGAGATACGCAGTATTTT. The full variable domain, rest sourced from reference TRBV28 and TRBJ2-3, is DVKVTQSSRYLVKRTGEKVFLECVQDMDHENMFWYRQDPGLGLRLIYFSYDVKMKEKGDIPEGYSVSREKKERFSLILESASTNQTSMYLCAISFSRDNGDTQYFGPGTRLTVL.

CDR3 DNA: TGTGCCAGCAGCTTGGGGGCCCGCACAGATACGCAGTATTTT. Translation gives CASSLGARTDTQYF. The gene calls are TRBV7-9 and TRBJ2-3, with a weak D call TRBD1 (6 bases). The germline gives CDR1 SEHNR, CDR2 FQNEAQ (reference sequence). This CDR3 contains 14 residues. V dropped 3 bases and J dropped 1 base, with 8 bases sitting between them.

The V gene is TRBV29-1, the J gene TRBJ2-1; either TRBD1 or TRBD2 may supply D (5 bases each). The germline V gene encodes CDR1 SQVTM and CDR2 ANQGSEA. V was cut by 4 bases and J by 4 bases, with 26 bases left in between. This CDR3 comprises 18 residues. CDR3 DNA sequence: TGCAGCGTTGTCCGGGACCAGATTATGGCTCCCTCTTACAATGAGCAGTTCTTC. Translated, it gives CSVVRDQIMAPSYNEQFF.

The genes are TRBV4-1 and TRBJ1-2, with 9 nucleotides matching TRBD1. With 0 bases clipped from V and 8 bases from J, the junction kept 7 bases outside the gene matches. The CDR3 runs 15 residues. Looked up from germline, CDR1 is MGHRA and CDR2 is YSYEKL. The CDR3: CASSQEGDRGRGYTF. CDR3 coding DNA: TGCGCCAGCAGCCAAGAGGGCGACAGGGGGAGAGGCTACACCTTC.

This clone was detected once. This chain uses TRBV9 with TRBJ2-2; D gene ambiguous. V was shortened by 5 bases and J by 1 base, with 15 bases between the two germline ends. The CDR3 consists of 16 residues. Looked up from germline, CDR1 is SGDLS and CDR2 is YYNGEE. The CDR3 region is CASSIRSHQNTGELFF. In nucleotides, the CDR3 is TGTGCCAGCAGTATCAGATCCCACCAGAACACCGGGGAGCTGTTTTTT. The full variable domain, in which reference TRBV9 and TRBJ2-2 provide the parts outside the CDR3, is DSGVTQTPKHLITATGQRVTLRCSPRSGDLSVYWYQQSLDQGLQFLIQYYNGEERAKGNILERFSAQQFPDLHSELNLSSLELGDSALYFCASSIRSHQNTGELFFGEGSRLTVL.

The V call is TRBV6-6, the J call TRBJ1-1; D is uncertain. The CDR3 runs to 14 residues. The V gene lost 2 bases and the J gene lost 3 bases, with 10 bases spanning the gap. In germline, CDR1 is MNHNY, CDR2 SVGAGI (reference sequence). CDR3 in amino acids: CASSYQGGDTEAFF. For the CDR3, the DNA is TGTGCCAGCAGTTACCAAGGCGGGGACACTGAAGCTTTCTTT.

Here the CDR3 reads CASPPWLGSEETQYF. As DNA, the CDR3 is TGTGCCAGTCCGCCTTGGCTCGGGAGTGAAGAGACCCAGTACTTC. The V call is TRBV18, the J call TRBJ2-5; D is possibly TRBD2 (6 bases). V was clipped by 9 bases and J by 3 bases, with 20 bases between them. CDR1 is KGHSH, CDR2 LQKENI, per germline. This CDR3 contains 15 residues. Using reference TRBV18 and TRBJ2-5 for the parts outside the CDR3, the full variable domain is NAGVMQNPRHLVRRRGQEARLRCSPMKGHSHVYWYRQLPEEGLKFMVYLQKENIIDESGMPKERFSAEFPKEGPSILRIQQVVRGDSAAYFCASPPWLGSEETQYFGPGTRLLVL.

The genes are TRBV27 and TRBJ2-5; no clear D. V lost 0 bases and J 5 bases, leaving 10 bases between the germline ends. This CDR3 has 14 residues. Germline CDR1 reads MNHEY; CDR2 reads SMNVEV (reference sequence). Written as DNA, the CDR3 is TGTGCCAGCAGTTTATCGGTTAGCCAGGAGACCCAGTACTTC. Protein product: CASSLSVSQETQYF.

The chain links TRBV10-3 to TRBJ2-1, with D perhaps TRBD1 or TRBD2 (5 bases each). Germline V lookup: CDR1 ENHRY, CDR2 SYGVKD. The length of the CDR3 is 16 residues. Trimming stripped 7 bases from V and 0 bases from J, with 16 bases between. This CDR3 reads CAIIRGAALSYNEQFF. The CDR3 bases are TGTGCCATCATCCGAGGGGCAGCGCTCTCCTACAATGAGCAGTTCTTC.

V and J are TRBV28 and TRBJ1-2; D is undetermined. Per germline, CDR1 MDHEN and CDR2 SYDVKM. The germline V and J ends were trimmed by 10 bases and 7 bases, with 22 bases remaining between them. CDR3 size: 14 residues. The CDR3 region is CATLGGIGRGGYTF. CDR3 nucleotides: TGTGCCACCCTAGGCGGGATAGGGCGAGGTGGCTACACCTTC.

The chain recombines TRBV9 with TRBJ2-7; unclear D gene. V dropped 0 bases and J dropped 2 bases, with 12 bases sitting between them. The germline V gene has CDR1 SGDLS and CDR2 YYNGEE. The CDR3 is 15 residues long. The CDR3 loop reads CASSVEGSRTYEQYF. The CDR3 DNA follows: TGTGCCAGCAGCGTAGAAGGGTCGAGGACCTACGAGCAGTACTTC.

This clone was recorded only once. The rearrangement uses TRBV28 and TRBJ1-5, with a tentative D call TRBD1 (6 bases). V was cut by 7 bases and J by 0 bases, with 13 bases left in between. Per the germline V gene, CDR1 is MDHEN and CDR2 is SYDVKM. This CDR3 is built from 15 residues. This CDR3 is CASTLVQGSNQPQHF. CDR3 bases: TGTGCCAGCACTCTCGTACAGGGTAGCAATCAGCCCCAGCATTTT.

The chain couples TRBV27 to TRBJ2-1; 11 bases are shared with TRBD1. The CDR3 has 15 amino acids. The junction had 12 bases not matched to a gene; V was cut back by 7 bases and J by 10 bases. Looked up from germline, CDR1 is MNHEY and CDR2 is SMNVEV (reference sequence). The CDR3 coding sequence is TGTGCCAGCACATGGGACAGGGGGGGTCGAGGGGAGCAGTTCTTC. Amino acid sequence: CASTWDRGGRGEQFF.

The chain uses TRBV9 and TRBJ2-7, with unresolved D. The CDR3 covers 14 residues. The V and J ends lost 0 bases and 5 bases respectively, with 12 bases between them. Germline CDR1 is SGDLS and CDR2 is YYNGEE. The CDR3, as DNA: TGTGCCAGCAGCGTAGGGGATAGAAACCACGAGCAGTACTTC. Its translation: CASSVGDRNHEQYF.

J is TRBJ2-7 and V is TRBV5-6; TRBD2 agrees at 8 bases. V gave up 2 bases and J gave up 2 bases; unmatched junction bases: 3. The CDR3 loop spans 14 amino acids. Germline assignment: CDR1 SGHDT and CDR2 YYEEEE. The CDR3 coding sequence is TGTGCCAGCAGCTTTGCGGGACTAGCCTACGAGCAGTACTTC. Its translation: CASSFAGLAYEQYF.

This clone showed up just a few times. Written as DNA, the CDR3 is TGTGCCAGCAGTAGGGTCGCTGGGTACGGGACAGGTACCTACGAGCAGTACTTC. Translating it yields CASSRVAGYGTGTYEQYF. The chain combines TRBV27 with TRBJ2-7; 8 bases are a match to TRBD1. Germline CDR1 is MNHEY and CDR2 is SMNVEV (reference sequence). Trimming took 5 bases from V and 2 from J; bases not matched to a gene: 17. The CDR3 runs to 18 residues.

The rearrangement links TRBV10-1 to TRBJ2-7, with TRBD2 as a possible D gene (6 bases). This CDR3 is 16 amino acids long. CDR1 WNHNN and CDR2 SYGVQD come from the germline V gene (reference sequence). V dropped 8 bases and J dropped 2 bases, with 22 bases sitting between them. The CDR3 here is CASPPTSGTPAYEQYF. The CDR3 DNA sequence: TGCGCCAGCCCGCCCACCTCCGGGACTCCTGCCTACGAGCAGTACTTC.

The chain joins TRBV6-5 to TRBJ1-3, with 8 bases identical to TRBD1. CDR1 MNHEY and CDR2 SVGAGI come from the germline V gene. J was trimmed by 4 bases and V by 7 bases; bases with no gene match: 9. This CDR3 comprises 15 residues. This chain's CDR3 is CASTQRTGYGNTIYF. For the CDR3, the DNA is TGTGCCAGCACCCAGCGGACAGGGTACGGAAACACCATATATTTT.

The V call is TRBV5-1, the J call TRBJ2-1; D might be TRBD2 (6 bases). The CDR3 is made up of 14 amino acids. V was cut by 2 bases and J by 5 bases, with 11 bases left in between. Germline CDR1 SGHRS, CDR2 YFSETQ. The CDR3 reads CASSFSGPNNEQFF. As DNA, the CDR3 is TGCGCCAGCAGCTTTAGCGGTCCTAACAATGAGCAGTTCTTC.

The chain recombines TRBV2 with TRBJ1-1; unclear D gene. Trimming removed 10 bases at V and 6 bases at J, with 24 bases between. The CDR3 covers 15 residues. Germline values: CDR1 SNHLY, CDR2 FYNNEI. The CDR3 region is CATFLIQPHRAEAFF. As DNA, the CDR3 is TGTGCCACATTTTTGATACAGCCGCATCGAGCTGAAGCTTTCTTT. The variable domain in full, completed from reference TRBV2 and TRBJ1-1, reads EPEVTQTPSHQVTQMGQEVILRCVPISNHLYFYWYRQILGQKVEFLVSFYNNEISEKSEIFDDQFSVERPDGSNFTLKIRSTKLEDSAMYFCATFLIQPHRAEAFFGQGTRLTVV.